This TCR beta chain stems from a study of cytomegalovirus exposure and HLA in healthy donors. Findings of the study overall: The study designated 160 or so TCR beta chains cytomegalovirus-associated.

A note on this clone: The antigen is unknown.

The PCR ran on 60 Vbeta and 13 Jbeta primers. Method: immunoSEQ multiplex PCR; TCRdb's copy keeps in-frame clones and lacks some. This table holds some 110,000 clones, about 74% found once. CDR1 and CDR2 (germline): ENHRY, SYGVKD. Trimming left V 3 bases short and J 3 bases short, with 8 bases between. The CDR3 runs to 13 residues. The receptor was derived from a man younger than 40 in good health and CMV-seropositive. The J gene is TRBJ2-5, the V gene TRBV10-3; D perhaps matches TRBD1 (6 bases). The sequencing sample was made of PBMCs. The CDR3 DNA is TGTGCCATCAGTGAAGCAGGGGAAGAGACCCAGTACTTC. It yields the protein CAISEAGEETQYF.